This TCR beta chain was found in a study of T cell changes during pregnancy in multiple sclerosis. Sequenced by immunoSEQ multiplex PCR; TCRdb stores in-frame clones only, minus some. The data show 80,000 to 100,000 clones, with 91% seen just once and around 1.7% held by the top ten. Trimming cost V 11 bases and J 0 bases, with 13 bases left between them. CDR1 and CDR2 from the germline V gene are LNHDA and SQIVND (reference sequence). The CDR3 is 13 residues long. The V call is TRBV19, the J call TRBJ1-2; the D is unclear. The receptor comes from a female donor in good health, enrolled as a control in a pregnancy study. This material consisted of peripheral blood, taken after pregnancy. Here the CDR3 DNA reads TGTGCCGCCGCCCCCGGGGCTAACTATGGCTACACCTTC. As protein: CAAAPGANYGYTF.